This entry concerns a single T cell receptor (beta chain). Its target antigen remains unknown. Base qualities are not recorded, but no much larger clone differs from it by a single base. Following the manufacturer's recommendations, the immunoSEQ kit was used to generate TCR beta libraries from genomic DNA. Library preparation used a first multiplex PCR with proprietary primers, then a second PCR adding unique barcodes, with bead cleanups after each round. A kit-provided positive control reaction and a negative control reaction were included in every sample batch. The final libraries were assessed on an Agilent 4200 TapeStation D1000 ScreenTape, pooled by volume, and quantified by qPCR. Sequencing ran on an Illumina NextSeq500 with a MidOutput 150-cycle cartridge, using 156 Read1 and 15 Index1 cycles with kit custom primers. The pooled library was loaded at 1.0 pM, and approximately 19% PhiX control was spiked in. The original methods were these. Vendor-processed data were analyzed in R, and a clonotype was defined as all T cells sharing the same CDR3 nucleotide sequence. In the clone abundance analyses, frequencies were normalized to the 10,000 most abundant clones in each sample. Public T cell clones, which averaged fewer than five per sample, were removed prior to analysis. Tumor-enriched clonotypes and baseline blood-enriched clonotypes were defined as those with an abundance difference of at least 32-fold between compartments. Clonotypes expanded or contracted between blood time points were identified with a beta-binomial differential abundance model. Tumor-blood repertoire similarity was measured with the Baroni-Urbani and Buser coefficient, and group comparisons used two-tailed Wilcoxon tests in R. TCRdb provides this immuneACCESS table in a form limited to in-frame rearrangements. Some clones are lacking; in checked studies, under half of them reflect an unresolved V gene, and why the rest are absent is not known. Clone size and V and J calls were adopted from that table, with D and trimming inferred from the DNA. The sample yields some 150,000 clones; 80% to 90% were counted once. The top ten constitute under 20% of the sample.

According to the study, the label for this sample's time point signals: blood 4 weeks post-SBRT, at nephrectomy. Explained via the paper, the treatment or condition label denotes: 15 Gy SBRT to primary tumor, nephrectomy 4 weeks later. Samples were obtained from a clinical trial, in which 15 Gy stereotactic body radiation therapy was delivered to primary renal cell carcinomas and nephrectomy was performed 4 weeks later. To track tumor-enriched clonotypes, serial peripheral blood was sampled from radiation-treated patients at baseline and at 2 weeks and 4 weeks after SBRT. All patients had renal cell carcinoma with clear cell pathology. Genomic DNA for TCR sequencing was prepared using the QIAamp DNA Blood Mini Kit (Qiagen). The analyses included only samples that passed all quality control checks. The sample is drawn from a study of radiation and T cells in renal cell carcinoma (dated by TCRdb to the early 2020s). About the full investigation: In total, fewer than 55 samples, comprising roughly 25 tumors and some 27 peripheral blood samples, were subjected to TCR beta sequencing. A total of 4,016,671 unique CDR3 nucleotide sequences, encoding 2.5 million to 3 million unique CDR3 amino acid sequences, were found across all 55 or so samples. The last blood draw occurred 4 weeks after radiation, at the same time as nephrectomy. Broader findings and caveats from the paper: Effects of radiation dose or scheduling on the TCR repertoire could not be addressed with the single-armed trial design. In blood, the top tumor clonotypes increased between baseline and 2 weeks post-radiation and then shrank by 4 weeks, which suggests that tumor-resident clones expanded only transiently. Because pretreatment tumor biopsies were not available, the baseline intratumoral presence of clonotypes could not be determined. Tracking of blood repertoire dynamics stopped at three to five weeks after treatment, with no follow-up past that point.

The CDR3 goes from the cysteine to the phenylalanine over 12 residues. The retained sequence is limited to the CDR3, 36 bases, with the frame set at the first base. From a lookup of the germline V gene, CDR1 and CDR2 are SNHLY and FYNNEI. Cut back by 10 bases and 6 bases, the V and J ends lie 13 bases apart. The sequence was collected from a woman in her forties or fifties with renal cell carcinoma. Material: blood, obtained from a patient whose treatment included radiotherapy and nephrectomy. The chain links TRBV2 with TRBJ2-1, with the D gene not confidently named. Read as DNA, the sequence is TGTGCCACTTACAGACTTCGCAATGAGCAGTTCTTC. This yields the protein CATYRLRNEQFF.